The 19 T cell receptor beta chains reported below all come from one sample, sequenced in a study of blood T cell repertoires in COVID-19. Clones were read by immunoSEQ multiplex PCR, and TCRdb kept only the in-frame ones, dropping some. The sample carries 55,000 to 65,000 clones, around 87% recorded once. Input material: peripheral blood. These receptors originate from a man in his 60s with active or convalescent COVID-19.

The chain combines TRBV18 with TRBJ1-2; D not certain. CDR1 is KGHSH and CDR2 is LQKENI in the germline V gene. The CDR3 loop spans 17 amino acids. Trimming pared 1 base from V and 4 bases from J, leaving 19 bases between. CDR3 loop: CASSPLSGQEASYGYTF. The CDR3 DNA reads as TGTGCCAGCTCACCACTTAGTGGTCAGGAGGCTTCCTATGGCTACACCTTC.

The chain has TRBV5-5 and TRBJ1-5, with 11 bases fitting TRBD1. CDR3 length: 16 residues. V shed 0 bases and J 3 bases; nucleotides not matched to a gene: 2. CDR1 and CDR2 from the germline V gene are SGHKS and YYEKEE (reference sequence). The CDR3 loop is CASSLGTGGNNQPQHF. In DNA form, the CDR3 reads TGTGCCAGCAGCTTGGGGACAGGGGGCAACAATCAGCCCCAGCATTTT.

V is TRBV27 and J is TRBJ1-1; a weak D match, TRBD1 (5 bases). Trimming took 0 bases from V and 7 from J, leaving 18 bases between them. CDR3 length: 16 amino acids. Germline V gene sequence: CDR1 MNHEY, CDR2 SMNVEV (reference sequence). The CDR3 region has the DNA TGTGCCAGCAGTTTATCGAATGGGGGAGGCGGGAGTGAAGCTTTCTTT. This encodes CASSLSNGGGGSEAFF.

This clone was seen only once. V and J are TRBV19 and TRBJ2-4, with 10 bases lining up with TRBD2. From germline, CDR1 is LNHDA and CDR2 SQIVND (reference sequence). The CDR3 sequence is 19 residues long. With 0 bases clipped from V and 0 bases from J, the junction kept 8 bases outside the gene matches. The CDR3 is CASSIEVTSGKGAKNIQYF. The CDR3 DNA reads as TGTGCCAGTAGTATAGAGGTAACTAGCGGGAAGGGAGCCAAAAACATTCAGTACTTC.

In its sample, this clone was seen once. The chain couples TRBV5-5 to TRBJ2-1; no reliable D call. Germline V gene lookup returns CDR1 SGHKS and CDR2 YYEKEE (reference sequence). The CDR3 loop spans 12 amino acids. V was cut by 4 bases and J by 1 base, with 3 bases left in between. The CDR3 DNA reads as TGTGCCAGCAGCCTGTCCTACAATGAGCAGTTCTTC. This gives the protein CASSLSYNEQFF.

This chain connects TRBV30 to TRBJ1-1; no clear D gene. Trimming shortened V by 2 bases and J by 10 bases, and 8 bases separated the two germline ends. Per germline, CDR1 GTSNPN and CDR2 SVGIG (reference sequence). The CDR3 spans 10 residues. Here the CDR3 DNA reads TGTGCCTGGAGTCATGAGGTAGCTTTCTTT. This sequence encodes CAWSHEVAFF.

The chain is built from TRBV2 and TRBJ1-1; D uncertain. This CDR3 has 15 residues. V was clipped by 6 bases and J by 3 bases, with 17 bases between them. The germline V gene encodes CDR1 SNHLY and CDR2 FYNNEI. CDR3: CASRAREIGYTEAFF. The DNA of the CDR3 is TGTGCCAGCAGGGCCCGCGAAATCGGGTACACTGAAGCTTTCTTT.

The chain is built from TRBV4-3 and TRBJ2-2; a weak D match, TRBD1 (6 bases). Germline CDR1 is LGHNA and CDR2 is YSLEER. Trimming stripped 4 bases from V and 1 base from J, with 16 bases between. The CDR3 runs to 17 residues. This CDR3 is CASSPTNTGLNTGELFF. The CDR3 nucleotides read TGCGCCAGCAGCCCCACTAATACAGGGTTGAACACCGGGGAGCTGTTTTTT.

This clone was observed a handful of times. V is TRBV11-2 and J is TRBJ2-7; 8 bases agree with TRBD2. Germline loops: CDR1 SGHAT, CDR2 FQNNGV. The CDR3 loop spans 15 amino acids. J was trimmed by 2 bases and V by 3 bases; bases with no gene match: 6. The CDR3 spells CASSLAGGTTYEQYF. DNA for the CDR3: TGTGCCAGCAGCTTGGCGGGAGGCACGACCTACGAGCAGTACTTC.

The rearrangement joins TRBV6-5 to TRBJ1-1; no firm D call. This CDR3 region has 14 residues. The V end lost 2 bases, the J end lost 11 bases, and 18 bases lay between the germline ends. In germline, CDR1 is MNHEY, CDR2 SVGAGI. CDR3 residues: CASSYKRTSILAFF. CDR3 sequence (DNA): TGTGCCAGCAGTTACAAAAGGACTTCAATTTTGGCTTTCTTT.

The chain joins TRBV28 to TRBJ1-4, with 7 positions matching TRBD1. The CDR3 is 13 amino acids. The J segment lost 5 bases and the V segment lost 7 bases, leaving 4 bases of the junction unmatched. In germline, CDR1 is MDHEN, CDR2 SYDVKM. The CDR3 DNA reads as TGTGCCAGCAACACACAGGGGAATGAAAAACTGTTTTTT. Protein sequence: CASNTQGNEKLFF.

DNA for the CDR3: TGCGCCAGCAGCTTGGAGGGAGGAACCGGGGAGCTGTTTTTT. Translating it yields CASSLEGGTGELFF. J is TRBJ2-2 and V is TRBV5-1; perhaps TRBD2 as D (6 bases). Trimming pared 0 bases from V and 5 bases from J, leaving 8 bases between. Germline lookup yields CDR1 SGHRS and CDR2 YFSETQ. CDR3 length: 14 amino acids.

The gene calls are TRBV5-1 and TRBJ2-5, with 8 bases matching TRBD1. Unmatched junction bases numbered 7, after V lost 5 bases and J lost 1 base. CDR1 is SGHRS and CDR2 is YFSETQ in the germline V gene. The CDR3 runs to 15 residues. CDR3 nucleotides: TGCGCCAGCAGGGTCTTAGGACAGGGCCAAGAGACCCAGTACTTC. Its protein is CASRVLGQGQETQYF.

This rearrangement joins TRBV28 to TRBJ2-1, with 11 nucleotides matching TRBD2. Per the germline V gene, CDR1 is MDHEN and CDR2 is SYDVKM. V lost 2 bases and J lost 5; bases outside the gene matches: 5. The CDR3 extends over 16 amino acids. The CDR3 reads CASSLIGTSGHNEQFF. In DNA, the CDR3 is TGTGCCAGCAGTTTAATTGGGACTAGCGGTCACAATGAGCAGTTCTTC. Drawing the rest from reference TRBV28 and TRBJ2-1, the complete variable domain is DVKVTQSSRYLVKRTGEKVFLECVQDMDHENMFWYRQDPGLGLRLIYFSYDVKMKEKGDIPEGYSVSREKKERFSLILESASTNQTSMYLCASSLIGTSGHNEQFFGPGTRLTVL.

This clone is a singleton in its sample. This chain links TRBV7-6 with TRBJ1-4, with D maybe TRBD1 (5 bases). The CDR3 length is 15 residues. Trimming took 0 bases from V and 5 from J, leaving 10 bases between them. Germline lookup yields CDR1 SGHVS and CDR2 FNYEAQ. The CDR3 nucleotides read TGTGCCAGCAGCTTAGCGTCAGGGCCAAATGAAAAACTGTTTTTT. Encoded protein: CASSLASGPNEKLFF.

The chain links TRBV12-3 or TRBV12-4 to TRBJ2-7; 8 bases fit TRBD1. Trimming removed 5 bases from V and 5 bases from J; junction bases left unmatched: 2. This CDR3 has 12 amino acids. The CDR3 nucleotides are TGTGCCAGCAGTCGGACAGGGAACGAGCAGTACTTC. Its translation: CASSRTGNEQYF.

The chain recombines TRBV5-8 with TRBJ1-2; D ambiguous. This CDR3 region has 16 residues. The germline V gene has CDR1 SGHTS and CDR2 YDEGEE. V was shortened by 3 bases and J by 5 bases, with 20 bases between the two germline ends. This CDR3 is CASSSNEMEDWYGYTF. CDR3 nucleotides: TGTGCCAGCAGCTCGAATGAAATGGAGGATTGGTATGGCTACACCTTC.

In this sample, this clone turned up once. V usage is TRBV2 and J usage is TRBJ2-7; D might be TRBD2 (5 bases). CDR3 size: 11 residues. Germline V gives CDR1 SNHLY, CDR2 FYNNEI. The V end was cut by 4 bases, the J end by 9 bases, with 10 bases between. The CDR3 sequence is CASSGEQWQYF. The CDR3 DNA reads as TGTGCCAGCAGTGGGGAGCAATGGCAGTACTTC.

The chain couples TRBV11-2 to TRBJ2-3, with D perhaps TRBD2 (5 bases). The V end lost 3 bases, the J end lost 5 bases, and 18 bases lay between the germline ends. Germline V CDR1 and CDR2: SGHAT, FQNNGV. The CDR3 loop spans 16 amino acids. CDR3 coding DNA: TGTGCCAGCAGCTTCCACGGGAACTCGAGGGTAGATACGCAGTATTTT. This encodes CASSFHGNSRVDTQYF.